The clone carrying this T cell receptor beta chain was observed at least ten times. Its antigen remains unknown. The data were taken from a study of breast tumors, draining lymph nodes, adjacent tissues. Findings and limits, study-wide: Compared with basal-like, luminal-like tumors shared significantly more repertoire with nontumor tissue. The lymph node origin of tumor T cells was framed as consistent with a hypothesis, not demonstrated. Most tumor T cells seemingly derive from lymph node, then expand in tumor. Compared with lymph nodes, tumors were less diverse; compared with nontumor tissue, more.

Using its own MiXCR run on the multiplex PCR reads, TCRdb lists one record per CDR3 protein. The sample lists roughly 130,000 distinct CDR3 sequences, about 20% seen once, with roughly 4% in the top ten. CDR3 length equals 13 residues. In germline, CDR1 is SEHNR, CDR2 FQNEAQ (reference sequence). V dropped 5 bases and J dropped 7; count of bases not matched to a gene: 2. Axillary draining lymph nodes of breast cancer patients supplied the node samples. This chain connects TRBV7-9 to TRBJ2-1; 10 nucleotides line up with TRBD1. The receptor comes from a female donor with breast cancer. Some clones in this sample may be carry-over from other donors' samples. Sequenced sample: axillary lymph node tissue. Here the CDR3 reads CASSPGQGNEQFF. As DNA, the CDR3 is TGTGCCAGCAGCCCGGGACAGGGGAATGAGCAGTTCTTC.